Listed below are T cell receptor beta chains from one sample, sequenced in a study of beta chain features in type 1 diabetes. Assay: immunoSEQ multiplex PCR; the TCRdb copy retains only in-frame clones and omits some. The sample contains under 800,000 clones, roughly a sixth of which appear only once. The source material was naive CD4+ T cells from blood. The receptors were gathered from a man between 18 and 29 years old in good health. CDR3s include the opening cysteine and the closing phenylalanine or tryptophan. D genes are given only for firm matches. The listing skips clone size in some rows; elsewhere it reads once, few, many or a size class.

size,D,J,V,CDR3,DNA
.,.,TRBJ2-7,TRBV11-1,CASSPSPGGGFSYEQYF,TGTGCCAGCAGCCCTAGCCCCGGGGGCGGTTTCTCCTACGAGCAGTACTTC
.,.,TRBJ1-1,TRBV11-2,CASSSIRGPMNTEAFF,TGTGCCAGCAGCTCGATCCGGGGGCCCATGAACACTGAAGCTTTCTTT
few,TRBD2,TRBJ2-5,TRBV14,CASSQLRSSREAQYF,TGTGCCAGCAGCCAATTGCGGAGTTCGCGGGAGGCCCAGTACTTC
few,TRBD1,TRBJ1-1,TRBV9,CASSVAAGGLTEAFF,TGTGCCAGCAGCGTAGCGGCAGGGGGCTTAACTGAAGCTTTCTTT
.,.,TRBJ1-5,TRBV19,CASSIEEGQPQHF,TGTGCCAGTAGTATAGAGGAGGGACAGCCCCAGCATTTT
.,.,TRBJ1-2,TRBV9,CASSVPTGSQDGYTF,TGTGCCAGCAGCGTACCCACAGGGAGTCAAGATGGCTACACCTTC
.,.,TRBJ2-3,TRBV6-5,CASSRNPITDTQYF,TGTGCCAGCAGTAGAAACCCTATCACAGATACGCAGTATTTT
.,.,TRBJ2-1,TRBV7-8,CASSLAERLGVYNEQFF,TGTGCCAGCAGCTTAGCTGAAAGACTGGGGGTTTACAATGAGCAGTTCTTC
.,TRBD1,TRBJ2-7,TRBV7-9,CATQDRDYEQYF,TGTGCCACCCAGGACAGGGATTACGAGCAGTACTTC
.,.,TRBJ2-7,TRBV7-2,CASSLPTKVGEQYF,TGTGCCAGCAGCTTGCCGACCAAGGTAGGCGAGCAGTACTTC
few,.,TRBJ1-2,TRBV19,CATSQSSHYGYTF,TGTGCCACATCACAAAGCAGTCACTATGGCTACACCTTC
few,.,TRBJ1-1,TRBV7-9,CASSPTAVGAFF,TGTGCCAGCAGTCCTACTGCCGTGGGAGCTTTCTTT
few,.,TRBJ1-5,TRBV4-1,CASSQDDSYSNQPQHF,TGCGCCAGCAGCCAAGATGATTCCTATAGCAATCAGCCCCAGCATTTT
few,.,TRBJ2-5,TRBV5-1,CASSLMPTGNQETQYF,TGCGCCAGCAGCTTGATGCCGACAGGAAATCAAGAGACCCAGTACTTC
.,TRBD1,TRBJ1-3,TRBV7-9,CASSLGTGDGNTIYF,TGTGCCAGCAGCTTAGGGACAGGGGACGGAAACACCATATATTTT
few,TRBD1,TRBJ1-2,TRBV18,CASSPYPTGAVYGYTF,TGTGCCAGCTCACCTTACCCGACAGGGGCGGTCTATGGCTACACCTTC
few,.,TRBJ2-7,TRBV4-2,CASSQDLPYEQYF,TGTGCCAGCAGCCAAGATCTACCCTACGAGCAGTACTTC
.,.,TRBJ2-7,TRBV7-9,CASRNTMSGRYEQYF,TGTGCCAGCCGTAACACGATGTCAGGGCGATACGAGCAGTACTTC
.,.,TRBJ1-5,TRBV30,CAWSAGQHSNQPQHF,TGTGCCTGGAGTGCCGGACAGCATAGCAATCAGCCCCAGCATTTT
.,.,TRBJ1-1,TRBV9,CASSVVPVNTEAFF,TGTGCCAGCAGCGTAGTACCAGTGAACACTGAAGCTTTCTTT
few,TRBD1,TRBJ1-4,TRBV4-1,CASRLTGGSNEKLFF,TGCGCCAGCAGGCTAACAGGGGGCAGTAATGAAAAACTGTTTTTT
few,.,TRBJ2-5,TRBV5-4,CASSFGRVTFGQETQYF,TGTGCCAGCAGCTTCGGCAGGGTTACTTTCGGCCAAGAGACCCAGTACTTC
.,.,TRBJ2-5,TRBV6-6,CASSRGSGETQYF,TGTGCCAGCAGTAGGGGGAGTGGAGAAACCCAGTACTTC
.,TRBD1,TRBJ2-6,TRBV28,CASSPDRGLTGANVLTF,TGTGCCAGCAGTCCCGACAGGGGGCTTACTGGGGCCAACGTCCTGACTTTC
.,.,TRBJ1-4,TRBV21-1,CASSDRDGDEKLFF,TGTGCCAGCAGCGACAGAGATGGAGATGAAAAACTGTTTTTT
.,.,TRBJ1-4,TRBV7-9,CASRPSRVGNEKLFF,TGTGCCAGCAGGCCCTCCCGGGTGGGTAATGAAAAACTGTTTTTT
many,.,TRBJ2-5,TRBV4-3,CASSQGGLVGPETQYF,TGCGCCAGCAGCCAAGGGGGGTTAGTAGGACCGGAGACCCAGTACTTC
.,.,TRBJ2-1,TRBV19,CASSIDSNNEQFF,TGTGCCAGTAGTATCGACTCGAACAATGAGCAGTTCTTC
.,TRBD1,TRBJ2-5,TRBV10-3,CAISDNRGGTQYF,TGTGCCATCAGTGACAACAGGGGCGGGACCCAGTACTTC
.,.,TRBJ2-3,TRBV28,CASSAKTGPGDTQYF,TGTGCCAGCAGTGCCAAGACGGGCCCCGGAGATACGCAGTATTTT
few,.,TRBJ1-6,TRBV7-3,CASSLQGLGSPLHF,TGTGCCAGCAGCTTACAAGGTCTCGGGTCACCCCTCCACTTT
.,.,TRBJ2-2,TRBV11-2,CASSSPWAGELFF,TGTGCCAGCAGCTCCCCCTGGGCCGGGGAGCTGTTTTTT
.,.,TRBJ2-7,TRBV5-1,CASSFVGYEQYF,TGCGCCAGCAGCTTCGTCGGGTACGAGCAGTACTTC
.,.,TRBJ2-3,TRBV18,CASSPPQLGDTQYF,TGTGCCAGCTCACCACCCCAGCTTGGAGATACGCAGTATTTT
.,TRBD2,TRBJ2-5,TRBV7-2,CASSRTSGIETQYF,TGTGCCAGCAGCCGGACTAGCGGGATTGAGACCCAGTACTTC
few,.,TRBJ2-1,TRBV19,CASSTQGRVDHNEQFF,TGTGCCAGTAGTACCCAGGGGAGGGTGGACCACAATGAGCAGTTCTTC
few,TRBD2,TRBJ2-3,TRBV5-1,CASSEGLAGGEDTQYF,TGCGCCAGCAGCGAGGGACTAGCGGGAGGGGAAGATACGCAGTATTTT
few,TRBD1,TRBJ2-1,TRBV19,CASSAPGQGGEQFF,TGTGCCAGTAGTGCACCCGGACAGGGTGGTGAGCAGTTCTTC
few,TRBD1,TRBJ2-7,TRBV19,CASSINRGPYEQYF,TGTGCCAGTAGTATCAACAGGGGACCCTACGAGCAGTACTTC
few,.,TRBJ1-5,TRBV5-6,CASSPFRAGDAQPQHF,TGTGCCAGCAGCCCATTCAGGGCAGGGGATGCTCAGCCCCAGCATTTT
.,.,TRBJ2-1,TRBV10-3,CAISESYNEQFF,TGTGCCATCAGCGAGAGCTACAATGAGCAGTTCTTC
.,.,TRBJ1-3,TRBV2,CASGRGVSGNTIYF,TGTGCCAGCGGTCGGGGTGTGTCTGGAAACACCATATATTTT
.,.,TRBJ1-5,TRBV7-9,CASSFSELGNQPQHF,TGTGCCAGCAGCTTTTCGGAATTGGGCAATCAGCCCCAGCATTTT
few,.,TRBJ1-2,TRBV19,CASRQTYGYTF,TGTGCCAGTAGACAAACCTATGGCTACACCTTC
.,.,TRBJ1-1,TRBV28,CASSLSGGRRAEAFF,TGTGCCAGCAGTTTAAGCGGGGGGCGGAGGGCTGAAGCTTTCTTT
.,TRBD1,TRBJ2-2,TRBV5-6,CASSVGQGYGELFF,TGTGCCAGCAGTGTGGGACAGGGGTACGGGGAGCTGTTTTTT
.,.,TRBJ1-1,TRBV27,CASTSWQTNTEAFF,TGTGCCAGCACCTCGTGGCAGACTAACACTGAAGCTTTCTTT